Each of the 27 T cell receptor beta chains below was sequenced from the same sample in a study of post-analysis software for immune sequencing data. Built from TCR beta cDNA, the libraries had unique molecular identifiers in them. TCRdb called the PCR reads again in MiXCR, with one record for every CDR3 protein. The sample has approximately 770,000 distinct CDR3 sequences; 46% are singletons. Their antigen targets remain unknown. Broader study findings: Five TRBV segments, including TRBV5-6, TRBV5-1 and TRBV20-1, were more frequent in patients than controls.

Material: blood. The receptors here all came from a girl under 18 with multiple sclerosis.

The chain combines TRBV6-1 with TRBJ2-1, with D unclear. CDR3 length: 13 amino acids. The germline gives CDR1 MNHNS, CDR2 SASEGT. V was clipped by 2 bases and J by 8 bases, with 10 bases between them. In nucleotides, the CDR3 is TGTGCCAGCAGTGAAATTTTGCGTGATGAGCAGTTCTTC. This encodes CASSEILRDEQFF.

This clonotype occurred a few times. This sequence joins TRBV3-1 and TRBJ2-1; D possibly uses TRBD1 or TRBD2 (5 bases each). Germline-derived CDR1 and CDR2 are LGHDT and YNNKEL (reference sequence). The CDR3 contains 16 residues. V dropped 0 bases and J dropped 9 bases, with 18 bases sitting between them. The CDR3 DNA reads TGTGCCAGCAGCCAAGATCGGGGCGGAGTCCGGGTTGAGCAGTTCTTC. Its protein product is CASSQDRGGVRVEQFF.

CDR3 amino acids: CASTSTGLLSSYNEQYF. CDR3 nucleotides: TGTGCCAGCACCTCAACGGGACTCTTAAGCTCCTACAATGAGCAGTACTTC. V and J are TRBV12-3 or TRBV12-4 and TRBJ2-7; possibly TRBD2 for D (6 bases). Trimming removed 7 bases from V and 7 bases from J, with 29 bases in between. The CDR3 contains 17 residues.

V usage is TRBV6-2 or TRBV6-3 and J usage is TRBJ2-7, with 8 bases fitting TRBD1. This CDR3 contains 13 residues. The germline CDR1 and CDR2 sequences are MNHEY and SVGEGT. After removal of 10 bases from V and 5 bases from J, the junction contained 10 bases not matched to a gene. Here the CDR3 reads CAISPDRGNEQYF. Here the CDR3 DNA reads TGTGCCATCTCCCCCGACAGGGGTAACGAGCAGTACTTC.

The V and J genes are TRBV20-1 and TRBJ2-5, with D uncertain. Germline assignment: CDR1 DFQATT and CDR2 SNEGSKA (reference sequence). The CDR3 has 13 amino acids. Trimming took off 3 bases at V and 1 base at J, with 9 bases between the two ends. The CDR3 region is CSARGWVQETQYF. The CDR3 DNA sequence: TGCAGTGCTAGGGGGTGGGTCCAAGAGACCCAGTACTTC.

This chain joins TRBV7-2 and TRBJ2-1, with unresolved D. The length of the CDR3 is 13 residues. CDR1 is SGHTA, CDR2 FQGNSA, per germline. V gave up 3 bases and J gave up 10 bases, with 13 bases separating them. CDR3 in amino acids: CASSLPPAEEQFF. In nucleotides, the CDR3 is TGTGCCAGCAGCTTGCCGCCCGCGGAAGAGCAGTTCTTC.

Worth noting for this clonotype: A much larger clonotype is one base distant, so this may be a read error. The chain couples TRBV7-2 to TRBJ1-5, with a possible D match to TRBD1 (5 bases). The CDR3 length is 16 residues. Germline V lookup: CDR1 SGHTA, CDR2 FQGNSA. This CDR3 reads CASSPRGGGFNRPQHF. The CDR3 DNA follows: TGTGCCAGCAGCCCACGTGGGGGGGGATTCAATCGGCCCCAGCATTTT.

The chain carries TRBV4-3 and TRBJ2-1; no clear D. There are 17 residues in the CDR3. V lost 4 bases, J lost 0 bases, and 16 bases lay in between. From germline, CDR1 is LGHNA and CDR2 YSLEER. This chain's CDR3 is CASSLILGGVSYNEQFF. The CDR3 DNA reads as TGCGCCAGCAGCCTCATCCTTGGCGGAGTCTCCTACAATGAGCAGTTCTTC.

CDR3 protein: CASSYSVAASSYEQYF. CDR3 DNA: TGTGCCAGCAGTTACTCGGTTGCGGCTAGCTCCTACGAGCAGTACTTC. The chain joins TRBV6-5 to TRBJ2-7, with D hard to call. The CDR3 is made up of 16 amino acids. Germline CDR1 reads MNHEY; CDR2 reads SVGAGI. Deletions cut 0 bases from V and 0 bases from J, with 12 bases between.

Note on this clonotype: This may come from a read error, since a much larger clone is one base off. The chain employs TRBV5-1 and TRBJ2-1; TRBD1 matches at 10 bases. The CDR3 is 15 amino acids. The germline gives CDR1 SGHRS, CDR2 YFSETQ. This CDR3 is CASSAGDRGYSEQFF. The CDR3 region has the DNA TGCGCCAGCAGCGCAGGGGACAGGGGTTACAGTGAGCAGTTCTTC. Full variable domain (outside the CDR3, taken from reference TRBV5-1 and TRBJ2-1): KAGVTQTPRYLIKTRGQQVTLSCSPISGHRSVSWYQQTPGQGLQFLFEYFSETQRNKGNFPGRFSGRQFSNSRSEMNVSTLELGDSALYLCASSAGDRGYSEQFFGPGTRLTVL.

V gene TRBV5-5 combines with J gene TRBJ2-7; 8 nucleotides match TRBD1. The CDR3 is 17 residues long. V lost 4 bases and J lost 0; bases outside the gene matches: 12. CDR1 SGHKS and CDR2 YYEKEE come from the germline V gene (reference sequence). The CDR3 DNA sequence: TGTGCCAGCAGCCCGGCCCCACAGGGGGTACTCTCCTACGAGCAGTACTTC. It translates to CASSPAPQGVLSYEQYF.

The chain is built from TRBV4-1 and TRBJ2-1; a weak D match, TRBD2 (5 bases). This CDR3 contains 15 residues. In germline, CDR1 is MGHRA, CDR2 YSYEKL. Trimming took 1 base from V and 9 from J, leaving 16 bases between them. DNA of the CDR3: TGCGCCAGCAGCCAAGGCACTCCGGGGAATGTTGAGCAGTTCTTC. Its protein is CASSQGTPGNVEQFF.

This clonotype was seen a handful of times. The rearrangement joins TRBV5-5 to TRBJ2-1; maybe TRBD1 (6 bases). Germline loops: CDR1 SGHKS, CDR2 YYEKEE (reference sequence). V was trimmed by 4 bases and J by 9 bases, leaving 11 bases between them. This CDR3 region has 12 residues. This chain's CDR3 is CASSPQGPEQFF. The CDR3 DNA reads as TGTGCCAGCAGCCCCCAGGGGCCTGAGCAGTTCTTC.

Only a few counts were recorded for this clonotype. The V gene is TRBV7-2, the J gene TRBJ2-7, with D possibly matching TRBD2 (5 bases). With 1 base removed from V and 3 bases from J, the gap between germline ends came to 16 bases. The length of the CDR3 is 16 residues. CDR1 and CDR2 (germline): SGHTA, FQGNSA. Here the CDR3 reads CASSLEAPGNHYEQYF. The CDR3 DNA reads as TGTGCCAGCAGCTTAGAAGCCCCCGGGAATCACTACGAGCAGTACTTC.

V gene TRBV6-5 combines with J gene TRBJ1-2, with D possibly matching TRBD1 (5 bases). The germline CDR1 and CDR2 sequences are MNHEY and SVGAGI. Trimming removed 6 bases at V and 4 bases at J, with 12 bases between. The CDR3 sequence is 13 residues long. CDR3: CASRPDRGYGYTF. CDR3 nucleotide sequence: TGTGCCAGCAGGCCAGACAGAGGCTATGGCTACACCTTC.

The V and J genes are TRBV20-1 and TRBJ2-1, with D possibly being TRBD1 (6 bases). The CDR3 runs to 13 residues. Germline V CDR1 and CDR2: DFQATT, SNEGSKA (reference sequence). The germline V and J ends were trimmed by 8 bases and 4 bases, with 15 bases remaining between them. In nucleotides, the CDR3 is TGCAGTCTGGACAGTGAATTGTACAATGAGCAGTTCTTC. Amino acid sequence: CSLDSELYNEQFF.

V gene TRBV6-5 combines with J gene TRBJ2-7; TRBD1 is a possible D gene (6 bases). Germline V gene lookup returns CDR1 MNHEY and CDR2 SVGAGI. The CDR3 loop spans 19 amino acids. Trimming stripped 2 bases from V and 0 bases from J, with 23 bases between. DNA of the CDR3: TGTGCCAGCAGTTACGGCCCGCTAACAGGGCCCCAAATCTCCTACGAGCAGTACTTC. Its translation is CASSYGPLTGPQISYEQYF.

The chain uses TRBV29-1 and TRBJ2-5, with 10 positions matching TRBD2. CDR1 SQVTM and CDR2 ANQGSEA come from the germline V gene. The V and J ends lost 4 bases and 4 bases, in that order; junction bases with no gene match: 0. This CDR3 region has 12 residues. In DNA, the CDR3 is TGCAGCGTTGGGACTAGCGGAGAGACCCAGTACTTC. Protein product: CSVGTSGETQYF.

The chain combines TRBV29-1 with TRBJ1-2; D is perhaps TRBD1 (6 bases). The V and J ends lost 6 bases and 6 bases respectively, with 11 bases between them. The CDR3 loop spans 11 amino acids. Germline CDR1 is SQVTM and CDR2 is ANQGSEA. CDR3 protein: CSVTGRDGYTF. In nucleotides, the CDR3 is TGCAGCGTGACAGGTAGAGATGGCTACACCTTC.

The chain uses TRBV27 and TRBJ2-7, with TRBD1 identical over 8 bases. TRBJ2-5 matches the DNA end more closely, so the J call is doubtful. Germline V gives CDR1 MNHEY, CDR2 SMNVEV (reference sequence). This CDR3 is 15 amino acids long. CDR3 bases: TGTGCCAGCAGTCCCCAAGACAGGGGAGGAGAGACCCAGTACTTC. Amino acid sequence: CASSPQDRGGETQYF.

V and J are TRBV6-5 and TRBJ1-5; D is unresolved. The CDR3 extends over 13 amino acids. V gave up 5 bases and J gave up 2 bases, with 7 bases separating them. Germline CDR1 reads MNHEY; CDR2 reads SVGAGI. CDR3 in DNA: TGTGCCAGCAGTAAGCAGGGCAATCAGCCCCAGCATTTT. This sequence encodes CASSKQGNQPQHF.

This clonotype was seen only once. V and J are TRBV4-2 and TRBJ2-3, with TRBD2 identical over 10 bases. Trimming at V came to 0 bases and at J to 5 bases, leaving 2 bases not matched to a gene. This CDR3 spans 15 amino acids. The V gene's germline CDR1 is LGHNA and CDR2 YNFKEQ. This CDR3 reads CASSQERLAGDTQYF. DNA for the CDR3: TGTGCCAGCAGCCAAGAGCGACTAGCGGGAGATACGCAGTATTTT.

V is TRBV11-2 and J is TRBJ2-7, with a weak D call TRBD2 (6 bases). The CDR3 sequence is 15 residues long. The germline CDR1 and CDR2 sequences are SGHAT and FQNNGV. Trimming cost V 2 bases and J 2 bases, with 13 bases left between them. CDR3 region: CASSLTRGLPYEQYF. DNA for the CDR3: TGTGCCAGCAGCTTAACTCGGGGGTTACCCTACGAGCAGTACTTC.

The CDR3 coding sequence is TGTGCCAGCGGCCGGGGCGCAGATACGCAGTATTTT. Its translation: CASGRGADTQYF. V gene TRBV5-4 combines with J gene TRBJ2-3; D may be TRBD1 or TRBD2 (5 bases each). The V gene lost 7 bases and the J gene lost 4 bases, with 10 bases spanning the gap. Germline assignment: CDR1 SGHNT and CDR2 YYREEE (reference sequence). This CDR3 region has 12 residues.

The chain couples TRBV5-1 to TRBJ2-1; D ambiguous. There are 15 residues in the CDR3. Trimming pared 0 bases from V and 0 bases from J, leaving 7 bases between. Germline CDR1 reads SGHRS; CDR2 reads YFSETQ. CDR3 amino acids: CASSLADPSYNEQFF. Written as DNA, the CDR3 is TGCGCCAGCAGCTTGGCGGACCCCTCCTACAATGAGCAGTTCTTC.

The table lists this clonotype with a few counts. V and J are TRBV7-9 and TRBJ2-7; TRBD2 matches at 9 bases. The tail of the sequence fits TRBJ2-5 better, so the J call may be wrong. This CDR3 is built from 14 residues. CDR1 and CDR2 from the germline V gene are SEHNR and FQNEAQ (reference sequence). The CDR3 sequence: CASSTRTSAETQYF. The CDR3 bases are TGTGCCAGCAGCACGAGGACTAGCGCGGAGACCCAGTACTTC.

This clonotype turned up a few times. V gene TRBV5-1 combines with J gene TRBJ1-5; 7 nucleotides align to TRBD1. The CDR3 has 13 residues. Trimming removed 2 bases from V and 5 bases from J; junction bases left unmatched: 1. Germline V CDR1 and CDR2: SGHRS, YFSETQ. The CDR3 DNA reads TGCGCCAGCAGCTTCGACAGGGATCAGCCCCAGCATTTT. This translates into CASSFDRDQPQHF. The full variable domain, with the rest looked up from reference TRBV5-1 and TRBJ1-5, is KAGVTQTPRYLIKTRGQQVTLSCSPISGHRSVSWYQQTPGQGLQFLFEYFSETQRNKGNFPGRFSGRQFSNSRSEMNVSTLELGDSALYLCASSFDRDQPQHFGDGTRLSIL.